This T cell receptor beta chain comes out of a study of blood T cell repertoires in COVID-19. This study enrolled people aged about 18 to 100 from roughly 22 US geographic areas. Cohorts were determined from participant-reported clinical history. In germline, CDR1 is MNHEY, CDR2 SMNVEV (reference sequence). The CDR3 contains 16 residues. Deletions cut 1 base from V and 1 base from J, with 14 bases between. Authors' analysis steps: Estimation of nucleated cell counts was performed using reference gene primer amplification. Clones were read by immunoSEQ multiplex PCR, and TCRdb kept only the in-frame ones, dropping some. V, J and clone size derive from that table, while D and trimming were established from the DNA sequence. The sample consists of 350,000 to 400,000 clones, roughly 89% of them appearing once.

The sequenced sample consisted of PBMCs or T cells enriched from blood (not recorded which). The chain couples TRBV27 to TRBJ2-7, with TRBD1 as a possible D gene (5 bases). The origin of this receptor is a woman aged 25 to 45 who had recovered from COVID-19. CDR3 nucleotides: TGTGCCAGCAGTTTATTTAAAGCCACAGGTTCCTACGAGCAGTACTTC. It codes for CASSLFKATGSYEQYF.